This T cell receptor (beta chain) was recorded in a study of blood T cell repertoires in COVID-19. This table comes from immunoSEQ multiplex PCR, and its TCRdb copy is limited to in-frame clones, with some not included. The sample includes about 82,000 clones, more than 85% of them seen just once. This clonotype originated in a woman aged 45 to 65 with acute COVID-19. Sequencing was performed on PBMCs or T cells enriched from blood (not recorded which).

CDR3 protein: CASSMTGAGNTIYF. CDR3 DNA sequence: TGTGCCAGCAGCATGACAGGGGCTGGAAACACCATATATTTT. The chain links TRBV7-6 to TRBJ1-3, with 8 bases that match TRBD1. Germline lookup yields CDR1 SGHVS and CDR2 FNYEAQ. V shed 5 bases, J shed 2 bases, and the junction held 2 bases outside the gene matches. The CDR3 consists of 14 residues.